This is a list of T cell receptor beta chains from one sample in a study of blood T cell repertoires in COVID-19. Some clones are missing from TCRdb's copy, which holds only in-frame ones; the method was immunoSEQ multiplex PCR. The table records tens of thousands of clones, around 90% of them present only once. The material sequenced was peripheral blood. The receptors stem from a man in his 60s with acute or convalescent COVID-19. The CDR3 runs from the conserved cysteine through the conserved F or W. Each record gives: V gene, J gene, CDR3 protein.

TRBV6-6	TRBJ2-7	CASSFDSGDSEQYF
TRBV28	TRBJ2-7	CASREDRDRLTPSSYEQYF
TRBV5-6	TRBJ1-1	CASSSKTGLFEAFF
TRBV7-7	TRBJ2-5	CASSLGGLAGGSETQYF
TRBV5-1	TRBJ2-3	CASSFRTSGFTDTQYF
TRBV4-2	TRBJ2-3	CASSQGRLAGGTDTQYF
TRBV30	TRBJ1-3	CAWGGDSGNTIYF
TRBV2	TRBJ1-6	CASSGGRNNSPLHF
TRBV5-1	TRBJ2-3	CASSLVPAGGQDTQYF
TRBV6-5	TRBJ1-2	CASSNLRTDPDYGYTF
TRBV18	TRBJ1-5	CASSVQTGPNQPQHF
TRBV30	TRBJ1-6	CARSTSGANNSPLHF
TRBV27	TRBJ2-2	CASRIRDYTGELFF
TRBV9	TRBJ1-3	CASSSRTGFSGNTIYF
TRBV2	TRBJ2-1	CALRAGGNSYNEQFF
TRBV19	TRBJ2-3	CASSIPEGGVTDTQYF
TRBV6-2/TRBV6-3	TRBJ1-1	CASSYSSVGLEAFF
TRBV28	TRBJ1-1	CASSSGTGVWRNTEAFF
TRBV5-1	TRBJ2-3	CASSSNLAGGSDTQYF
TRBV7-3	TRBJ2-1	CASSLVGQGPYNEQFF
TRBV4-1	TRBJ1-1	CASSQGQGLGEAFF
TRBV28	TRBJ2-7	CASRGGTGERNEQYF
TRBV6-5	TRBJ2-7	CASRGLADSYEQYF
TRBV9	TRBJ2-1	CASRKGGSGTEQFF
TRBV5-6	TRBJ2-3	CASSSREEGFTDTQYF
TRBV14	TRBJ1-1	CASSQGVGRATEAFF
TRBV19	TRBJ1-1	CASSFEGYEAFF
TRBV11-3	TRBJ1-2	CASSLGARRSYTF
TRBV5-8	TRBJ2-7	CASSPRGAGGRGHYEQYF
TRBV4-2	TRBJ1-3	CASSQENRGGNTIYF
TRBV10-3	TRBJ2-5	CAISEVQGGGETQYF
TRBV24-1	TRBJ2-2	CATAGGRPRDTGELFF
TRBV11-1	TRBJ2-7	CASSLGTGAYEQYF
TRBV14	TRBJ1-2	CASSQDSMEGSNYGYTF
TRBV28	TRBJ1-6	CAGGEGRNSPLHF
TRBV30	TRBJ1-2	CAWNTGGVGGYTF
TRBV11-2	TRBJ2-2	CASSWGGDGAGELFF
TRBV20-1	TRBJ2-7	CSASQRTYEQYF